A selection of T cell receptor beta chains follows, all from one sample in a study of regulatory T cells in long-lasting Graves disease. TCRdb re-called the multiplex PCR reads with MiXCR, one entry per CDR3 protein. Of under 800,000 distinct CDR3 sequences in the sample, roughly 16% were seen once. This sample was also put to use in a study of T cells in Graves' hyperthyroidism and ophthalmopathy.

Sequenced material: peripheral blood mononuclear cells (PBMCs), taken at new diagnosis, from a patient treated with antithyroid drugs. The receptors come from a woman younger than 45 with Graves disease. CDR3s include the opening cysteine and the closing phenylalanine or tryptophan. Fields, in order: D gene, clone size, V gene, J gene, CDR3 protein, CDR3 DNA. The D gene is left open where the match is weak. Not every row has a clone size; where given, it reads once, few, many or a size class.

-	many	TRBV28	TRBJ2-7	CAIAGGSYEQYF	TGTGCCATCGCAGGGGGGTCCTACGAGCAGTACTTC
TRBD1	many	TRBV12-3/TRBV12-4	TRBJ2-2	CASSTRNRGPTGELFF	TGTGCCAGCAGTACCCGAAACAGGGGGCCCACCGGGGAGCTGTTTTTT
-	-	TRBV9	TRBJ2-7	CASSAGTVTSYEQYF	TGTGCCAGCAGCGCCGGGACGGTGACCTCCTACGAGCAGTACTTC
TRBD1	-	TRBV5-6	TRBJ1-3	CASSPRTGTRNTIYF	TGTGCCAGCAGCCCCCGGACAGGGACTAGAAACACCATATATTTT
-	once	TRBV6-8	TRBJ1-1	CASSKGGGGGGMNTEAFF	TGTGCCAGCAGTAAAGGGGGGGGGGGGGGAGGAATGAACACTGAAGCTTTCTTT
-	few	TRBV29-1	TRBJ1-3	CSCAVNSGNTIYF	TGCAGCTGTGCAGTGAACTCTGGAAACACCATATATTTT
TRBD1	few	TRBV10-3	TRBJ2-3	CAISESGQGRNTQYF	TGTGCCATCAGTGAGAGCGGACAGGGAAGAAATACGCAGTATTTT
-	few	TRBV5-1	TRBJ2-3	CASGPTDTQYF	TGCGCCAGCGGACCCACAGATACGCAGTATTTT
TRBD2	-	TRBV27	TRBJ2-3	CASSPLSTSAVTDTQYF	TGTGCCAGCAGTCCCCTTTCGACTAGCGCGGTCACAGATACGCAGTATTTT
-	-	TRBV28	TRBJ1-2	CASSRMRVSNYGYTF	TGTGCCAGCAGCCGTATGAGGGTATCGAACTATGGCTACACCTTC
TRBD1	-	TRBV28	TRBJ1-2	CASSFYVGTGAYGYTF	TGTGCCAGCAGTTTCTATGTGGGGACAGGTGCCTATGGCTACACCTTC